This T cell receptor (beta chain) was retrieved from a study of blood T cell repertoires in COVID-19. Study as a whole: Material from acute and convalescent COVID-19 was sourced from the United States, Italy and Spain. From T cells, B-cell-depleted T cells, or PBMCs came the material, which was cDNA or gDNA.

CDR3 length: 13 residues. The trim removed 6 bases at V and 5 bases at J, leaving 6 bases unmatched. In the original processing: Reference gene primer amplification yielded estimated nucleated cell counts. Clones were read by immunoSEQ multiplex PCR, and TCRdb kept only the in-frame ones, dropping some. V and J calls plus clone size are reproduced from that table; the DNA served to infer D and trimming. The sample lists a few hundred thousand clones; around 85% were seen once. Specimen: peripheral blood. The V and J genes are TRBV12-3 or TRBV12-4 and TRBJ1-2; TRBD1 agrees at 7 bases. This clonotype was obtained from a woman between 18 and 29 years old with acute or convalescent COVID-19. The CDR3 nucleotides read TGTGCCAGCAGCGCGACAGGGCCTTATGGCTACACCTTC. Protein: CASSATGPYGYTF.